This TCR beta chain was profiled in a study of cytomegalovirus exposure and HLA in healthy donors. General study results and limits: Likely technical artifact: a cluster of highly shared sequence variants. TCR beta V- and J-gene trimming was later associated with a missense DCLRE1C variant.

Unmatched junction bases numbered 6, after V lost 2 bases and J lost 4 bases. The V gene's germline CDR1 is GTSNPN and CDR2 SVGIG (reference sequence). The CDR3 runs to 15 residues. PCR used 60 Vbeta primers and 13 Jbeta primers. Repertoires were generated with immunoSEQ multiplex PCR, while TCRdb's copy carries only in-frame clones and drops some. The sample has approximately 110,000 clones; roughly 15% are singletons. A word on this clone: Antigen: not known.

Sequenced material: PBMCs. The V gene is TRBV30, the J gene TRBJ1-5, with TRBD1 matching 9 bases. This TCR derives from a female donor in good health and CMV-seronegative. DNA of the CDR3: TGTGCCTGGAGTCCGAACAGGGGGCGAAATCAGCCCCAGCATTTT. It specifies CAWSPNRGRNQPQHF.